The rows below give T cell receptor beta chains drawn from one sample of a study of T cell responses to AZD1222 COVID-19 vaccine. The assay was immunoSEQ multiplex PCR, and TCRdb's table has in-frame clones only and misses some. This sample has 150,000 to 200,000 clones, with approximately 93% found just once. The sample here was peripheral blood, taken on day 0 of AZD1222 vaccination. The receptors shown here come from an adult in good health. The CDR3 runs from the conserved cysteine through the conserved F or W. The order of the fields is V gene, clone size, J gene, D gene, CDR3 length, CDR3 protein, CDR3 DNA. A D gene is named only where the DNA matches it firmly. Some rows have no size entry. The others give once, few or many, or a class for an expanded clone.

v_gene: TRBV7-3
abundance: NA
j_gene: TRBJ1-1
d_gene: NA
len: 13
CDR3aa: CASSGQRDTEAFF
CDR3nt: TGTGCCAGCAGTGGACAACGCGACACTGAAGCTTTCTTT

v_gene: TRBV6-5
abundance: NA
j_gene: TRBJ2-7
d_gene: NA
len: 13
CDR3aa: CATQSDGAYEQYF
CDR3nt: TGTGCCACCCAATCGGACGGAGCCTACGAGCAGTACTTC

v_gene: TRBV2
abundance: NA
j_gene: TRBJ1-4
d_gene: TRBD1
len: 12
CDR3aa: CASSTDREKLFF
CDR3nt: TGTGCCAGCAGCACGGACAGGGAGAAACTGTTTTTT

v_gene: TRBV5-1
abundance: once
j_gene: TRBJ1-1
d_gene: NA
len: 14
CDR3aa: CASHGTAYNTEAFF
CDR3nt: TGCGCCAGCCACGGTACAGCATACAACACTGAAGCTTTCTTT

v_gene: TRBV12-3/TRBV12-4
abundance: NA
j_gene: TRBJ2-3
d_gene: NA
len: 13
CDR3aa: CASSPSYTDTQYF
CDR3nt: TGTGCCAGCAGCCCTTCCTACACAGATACGCAGTATTTT

v_gene: TRBV6-1
abundance: NA
j_gene: TRBJ1-2
d_gene: NA
len: 14
CDR3aa: CASSEAMGEKGYTF
CDR3nt: TGTGCCAGCAGTGAAGCAATGGGGGAGAAAGGCTACACCTTC

v_gene: TRBV7-9
abundance: NA
j_gene: TRBJ1-1
d_gene: NA
len: 12
CDR3aa: CASSTGATEAFF
CDR3nt: TGTGCCAGCAGTACAGGCGCCACTGAAGCTTTCTTT

v_gene: TRBV9
abundance: NA
j_gene: TRBJ1-1
d_gene: NA
len: 14
CDR3aa: CASSPRQLDTEAFF
CDR3nt: TGTGCCAGCAGCCCCCGACAGCTCGACACTGAAGCTTTCTTT

v_gene: TRBV5-1
abundance: NA
j_gene: TRBJ2-6
d_gene: NA
len: 18
CDR3aa: CASSLEYSRYSGANVLTF
CDR3nt: TGCGCCAGCAGCTTGGAATACAGCCGTTACTCTGGGGCCAACGTCCTGACTTTC

v_gene: TRBV2
abundance: NA
j_gene: TRBJ2-3
d_gene: NA
len: 14
CDR3aa: CASSVEASTDTQYF
CDR3nt: TGTGCCAGCAGTGTCGAGGCCAGCACAGATACGCAGTATTTT

v_gene: TRBV28
abundance: NA
j_gene: TRBJ2-7
d_gene: TRBD1
len: 14
CDR3aa: CASSPDRGAYEQYF
CDR3nt: TGTGCCAGCAGTCCCGACAGGGGCGCCTACGAGCAGTACTTC

v_gene: TRBV28
abundance: NA
j_gene: TRBJ1-2
d_gene: NA
len: 13
CDR3aa: CASSQDRLYGYTF
CDR3nt: TGTGCCAGCAGTCAAGACAGGCTCTATGGCTACACCTTC

v_gene: TRBV18
abundance: NA
j_gene: TRBJ1-6
d_gene: NA
len: 15
CDR3aa: CASSPDWEGGSPLHF
CDR3nt: TGTGCCAGCTCACCTGATTGGGAAGGTGGATCACCCCTCCACTTT

v_gene: TRBV6-4
abundance: NA
j_gene: TRBJ1-6
d_gene: TRBD1
len: 15
CDR3aa: CANLGTGGVGSPLHF
CDR3nt: TGTGCCAACCTAGGGACAGGGGGCGTAGGGTCACCCCTCCACTTT

v_gene: TRBV4-1
abundance: NA
j_gene: TRBJ1-1
d_gene: TRBD1
len: 15
CDR3aa: CASSQGTGGWTEAFF
CDR3nt: TGCGCCAGCAGCCAGGGGACAGGGGGATGGACTGAAGCTTTCTTT

v_gene: TRBV5-1
abundance: NA
j_gene: TRBJ2-3
d_gene: TRBD2
len: 16
CDR3aa: CASSLTGGPGTDTQYF
CDR3nt: TGCGCCAGCAGCTTGACGGGGGGGCCAGGCACAGATACGCAGTATTTT

v_gene: TRBV2
abundance: NA
j_gene: TRBJ1-3
d_gene: NA
len: 15
CDR3aa: CASSDGSGSGNTIYF
CDR3nt: TGTGCCAGCAGTGACGGGTCAGGGAGTGGAAACACCATATATTTT

v_gene: TRBV3-1/TRBV3-2
abundance: once
j_gene: TRBJ2-1
d_gene: NA
len: 13
CDR3aa: CASSSYGAGEQFF
CDR3nt: TGTGCCAGCAGCTCTTACGGGGCAGGGGAGCAGTTCTTC

v_gene: TRBV10-1
abundance: NA
j_gene: TRBJ1-5
d_gene: NA
len: 15
CDR3aa: CASSSAGPSNQPQHF
CDR3nt: TGCGCCAGCAGTTCTGCAGGGCCCAGCAATCAGCCCCAGCATTTT

v_gene: TRBV5-6
abundance: NA
j_gene: TRBJ1-2
d_gene: NA
len: 13
CDR3aa: CASPRPSIDGYTF
CDR3nt: TGTGCCAGTCCCCGACCCAGTATAGATGGCTACACCTTC

v_gene: TRBV30
abundance: NA
j_gene: TRBJ2-7
d_gene: NA
len: 11
CDR3aa: CAWSVLYEQYF
CDR3nt: TGTGCCTGGAGTGTACTTTACGAGCAGTACTTC

v_gene: TRBV5-6
abundance: NA
j_gene: TRBJ1-1
d_gene: TRBD1
len: 15
CDR3aa: CASSLPGGMYTEAFF
CDR3nt: TGTGCCAGCAGCTTGCCAGGGGGCATGTACACTGAAGCTTTCTTT

v_gene: TRBV29-1
abundance: NA
j_gene: TRBJ2-1
d_gene: TRBD1
len: 14
CDR3aa: CSVTGISTYNEQFF
CDR3nt: TGCAGCGTGACAGGGATATCCACCTACAATGAGCAGTTCTTC

v_gene: TRBV5-8
abundance: once
j_gene: TRBJ2-1
d_gene: NA
len: 14
CDR3aa: CASSLVGSYNEQFF
CDR3nt: TGTGCCAGCAGCTTGGTAGGATCCTACAATGAGCAGTTCTTC

v_gene: TRBV5-1
abundance: NA
j_gene: TRBJ1-4
d_gene: TRBD1
len: 15
CDR3aa: CASSSGTGVREKLFF
CDR3nt: TGCGCCAGCAGCTCGGGGACAGGGGTGCGGGAAAAACTGTTTTTT

v_gene: TRBV4-1
abundance: NA
j_gene: TRBJ1-2
d_gene: TRBD1
len: 14
CDR3aa: CASSQGQGPNGYTF
CDR3nt: TGCGCCAGCAGCCAAGGACAGGGCCCCAATGGCTACACCTTC

v_gene: TRBV28
abundance: NA
j_gene: TRBJ1-5
d_gene: TRBD1
len: 13
CDR3aa: CASSFGRGRPQHF
CDR3nt: TGTGCCAGCAGTTTCGGCAGGGGGAGGCCCCAGCATTTT

v_gene: TRBV5-1
abundance: NA
j_gene: TRBJ2-7
d_gene: NA
len: 14
CDR3aa: CASSQTGQLYEQYF
CDR3nt: TGCGCCAGCAGCCAGACAGGTCAATTGTACGAGCAGTACTTC

v_gene: TRBV7-8
abundance: NA
j_gene: TRBJ1-1
d_gene: NA
len: 14
CDR3aa: CASSLLGGQSEAFF
CDR3nt: TGTGCCAGCAGCCTACTAGGGGGGCAGAGTGAAGCTTTCTTT

v_gene: TRBV27
abundance: once
j_gene: TRBJ2-2
d_gene: TRBD2
len: 16
CDR3aa: CASSFWTSANTGELFF
CDR3nt: TGTGCCAGCAGTTTCTGGACTAGCGCGAACACCGGGGAGCTGTTTTTT

v_gene: TRBV6-2/TRBV6-3
abundance: few
j_gene: TRBJ1-5
d_gene: NA
len: 16
CDR3aa: CASSYMGVQFNQPQHF
CDR3nt: TGTGCCAGCAGTTACATGGGGGTACAGTTCAATCAGCCCCAGCATTTT

v_gene: TRBV5-1
abundance: NA
j_gene: TRBJ1-6
d_gene: TRBD1
len: 17
CDR3aa: CASSLGMVGQTNSPLHF
CDR3nt: TGCGCCAGCAGCTTGGGTATGGTGGGACAGACTAATTCACCCCTCCACTTT

v_gene: TRBV5-1
abundance: once
j_gene: TRBJ2-7
d_gene: NA
len: 13
CDR3aa: CASSITTPYEQYF
CDR3nt: TGCGCCAGCAGCATTACGACACCTTACGAGCAGTACTTC

v_gene: TRBV15
abundance: once
j_gene: TRBJ2-5
d_gene: TRBD2
len: 18
CDR3aa: CATSRPRSRLAEAGTQYF
CDR3nt: TGTGCCACCAGCAGACCTCGGTCCCGACTAGCGGAGGCGGGGACCCAGTACTTC

v_gene: TRBV6-6
abundance: NA
j_gene: TRBJ1-2
d_gene: NA
len: 15
CDR3aa: CASSYSGSPNYGYTF
CDR3nt: TGTGCCAGCAGTTACTCGGGCAGCCCTAACTATGGCTACACCTTC

v_gene: TRBV19
abundance: NA
j_gene: TRBJ1-6
d_gene: NA
len: 15
CDR3aa: CASSAGTARGGSLHF
CDR3nt: TGTGCCAGTAGTGCGGGGACGGCACGCGGTGGGTCCCTCCACTTT

v_gene: TRBV11-3
abundance: NA
j_gene: TRBJ2-5
d_gene: TRBD1
len: 15
CDR3aa: CASSPQDRYQETQYF
CDR3nt: TGTGCCAGCAGCCCCCAGGACAGGTACCAAGAGACCCAGTACTTC